The next 8 T cell receptor beta chains were all read from a single sample in a study of identical twins. From the 5' RACE reads, TCRdb called clonotypes with MiXCR, one entry per CDR3 protein. The sample yields 500,000 or so distinct CDR3 sequences, about 20% seen once. In addition, the sample was reused for a study of T cells expressing NK-cell markers.

The specimen was CD4+ T cells sorted from blood. All receptors derive from a woman between 18 and 29 years old in good health.

This clonotype has just a few counts. This chain uses TRBV29-1 with TRBJ2-1; 8 nucleotides align to TRBD2. V dropped 2 bases and J dropped 9; count of bases not matched to a gene: 12. This CDR3 has 15 amino acids. Germline assignment: CDR1 SQVTM and CDR2 ANQGSEA. This CDR3 reads CSVEWVAGGGGEQFF. The CDR3 nucleotides are TGCAGCGTTGAATGGGTCGCGGGGGGCGGGGGTGAGCAGTTCTTC.

This clonotype came up a few times. The CDR3 DNA reads as TGTGCCAGCATTGTATCCCGGGACACCGAAAAACTGTTTTTT. Translation gives CASIVSRDTEKLFF. This chain joins TRBV2 and TRBJ1-4, with D maybe TRBD1 (6 bases). V dropped 7 bases and J dropped 8 bases, with 17 bases sitting between them. This CDR3 has 14 residues. Germline loops: CDR1 SNHLY, CDR2 FYNNEI.

The chain carries TRBV4-3 and TRBJ2-7; 10 positions agree with TRBD2. Germline values: CDR1 LGHNA, CDR2 YSLEER. CDR3 length equals 16 residues. V lost 4 bases to trimming and J lost 3 bases; unmatched junction nucleotides: 9. The CDR3: CASSPLLAGGYYEQYF. CDR3 coding DNA: TGCGCCAGCAGCCCGCTATTAGCGGGAGGTTACTACGAGCAGTACTTC.

This clonotype occurred a few times. CDR3 bases: TGCAGCGGAGTCTCCGGGAGCACTGAAGCTTTCTTT. Its translation is CSGVSGSTEAFF. The V call is TRBV29-1, the J call TRBJ1-1; D is unresolved. V shed 7 bases and J shed 4 bases, with 13 bases lying between them. The CDR3 length is 12 residues. Germline V gene lookup returns CDR1 SQVTM and CDR2 ANQGSEA.

This clonotype was seen a few times. J is TRBJ1-6 and V is TRBV3-1; no firm D call. The CDR3 sequence is 12 residues long. Germline CDR1 and CDR2: LGHDT and YNNKEL (reference sequence). V was shortened by 1 base and J by 12 bases, with 7 bases between the two germline ends. The CDR3 nucleotides read TGTGCCAGCAGCCAAGTGACCGGACCCCTCCACTTT. Residues: CASSQVTGPLHF.

A few counts support this clonotype. The rearrangement joins TRBV9 to TRBJ2-1; TRBD2 matches 13 bases. This CDR3 is built from 16 residues. The V gene's germline CDR1 is SGDLS and CDR2 YYNGEE. V lost 3 bases, J lost 12 bases, and 12 bases stayed unmatched. CDR3 loop: CASSAQGTSGIRGQFF. The CDR3 nucleotides read TGTGCCAGCAGCGCACAAGGGACTAGCGGGATTCGTGGGCAGTTCTTC.

The rearrangement links TRBV5-1 to TRBJ2-7; 9 bases fit TRBD1. The CDR3 is made up of 15 amino acids. The junction had 7 bases not matched to a gene; V was cut back by 4 bases and J by 2 bases. CDR1 SGHRS and CDR2 YFSETQ come from the germline V gene. The CDR3 nucleotides are TGCGCCAGCAGCCTTGACAGGGGGGGACCCTACGAGCAGTACTTC. It codes for CASSLDRGGPYEQYF.

This clonotype was found a few times. This chain connects TRBV6-1 to TRBJ2-1; D perhaps matches TRBD1 (5 bases). The ends were cut back, 6 bases at V and 8 bases at J, with 14 bases in the middle. This CDR3 has 13 residues. Germline V lookup: CDR1 MNHNS, CDR2 SASEGT. The CDR3 nucleotides are TGTGCCAGCAGGAAACAGGATTGGGATGAGCAGTTCTTC. Encoded protein: CASRKQDWDEQFF.